This is a list of T cell receptor beta chains from one sample in a study of human T cells and chemical hapten exposure. TCRdb reprocessed the RACE reads via MiXCR and lists one record per CDR3 protein. The sample has around 150,000 distinct CDR3 sequences, about a quarter seen once. Sequencing was performed on whole blood, taken in connection with sensitization to the hapten diphenylcyclopropenone (DPC). All receptors derive from a woman between 18 and 30 years old with alopecia areata. Some clones in this sample may be carry-over from other donors' samples. Each CDR3 is given with its conserved first and last residue. A D gene is named only where the DNA matches it firmly. Rows may omit the clone size; those that give it use once, few, many or a size class.

J gene	CDR3 length	clone size	V gene	D gene	CDR3 protein	CDR3 DNA
TRBJ1-1	13	many	TRBV2	TRBD1	CASRQGMNTEAFF	TGTGCCAGCAGACAGGGGATGAACACTGAAGCTTTCTTT
TRBJ2-5	16	-	TRBV4-2	TRBD2	CASGDGLAGPQETQYF	TGTGCCAGCGGGGATGGACTAGCGGGCCCGCAAGAGACCCAGTACTTC
TRBJ1-5	15	few	TRBV19	-	CASSIVAGANQPQHF	TGTGCCAGTAGTATAGTGGCAGGGGCCAATCAGCCCCAGCATTTT
TRBJ2-7	12	few	TRBV5-6	-	CASNKRSYEQYF	TGTGCCAGCAACAAACGGAGTTACGAGCAGTACTTC
TRBJ1-4	12	few	TRBV20-1	-	CSASGKGEKLFF	TGCAGTGCTAGTGGAAAGGGTGAAAAACTGTTTTTT
TRBJ1-5	13	-	TRBV27	-	CASSTGSEQPQNF	TGTGCCAGCAGTACAGGAAGTGAACAGCCCCAGAATTTT
TRBJ2-1	14	-	TRBV30	-	CAWSVGAGNNEQFF	TGTGCCTGGAGTGTAGGGGCGGGAAACAATGAGCAGTTCTTC
TRBJ1-2	15	-	TRBV4-1	-	CASSQDAGSDYGYTF	TGCGCCAGCAGCCAAGACGCGGGATCCGACTATGGCTACACCTTC
TRBJ2-7	15	few	TRBV21-1	-	CASSKVETGNYEQYF	TGTGCCAGCAGCAAAGTGGAGACAGGGAACTACGAGCAGTACTTC
TRBJ2-1	11	-	TRBV7-2	-	CASSLSDEQFF	TGTGCCAGCAGCTTAAGCGATGAGCAGTTCTTC
TRBJ2-1	11	-	TRBV6-2/TRBV6-3	-	CASSYLDEQFF	TGTGCCAGCAGTTACCTGGATGAGCAGTTCTTC
TRBJ2-3	12	-	TRBV29-1	-	CSSGPNTDTQYF	TGCAGCTCTGGACCAAACACAGATACGCAGTATTTT
TRBJ2-2	15	few	TRBV2	-	CAAGGVQGRLGELFF	TGTGCCGCCGGTGGAGTGCAGGGGCGATTGGGGGAGCTGTTTTTT
TRBJ2-7	12	many	TRBV7-9	-	CASSFGSYEQYF	TGTGCCAGCAGTTTTGGGTCTTACGAGCAGTACTTC
TRBJ1-1	15	few	TRBV20-1	-	CSARGTQWWNTEAFF	TGCAGTGCTAGAGGCACTCAGTGGTGGAACACTGAAGCTTTCTTT
TRBJ2-5	16	few	TRBV6-5	-	CASSPPLQGSQETQYF	TGTGCCAGCAGCCCCCCGCTCCAGGGATCACAAGAGACCCAGTACTTC
TRBJ2-7	13	few	TRBV3-1	-	CASSREGNYEQYF	TGTGCCAGCAGCCGTGAGGGGAACTACGAGCAGTACTTC
TRBJ1-5	16	few	TRBV4-3	-	CASSQGLGGGNQPQHF	TGCGCCAGCAGCCAAGGTCTAGGGGGAGGGAATCAGCCCCAGCATTTT
TRBJ1-3	15	-	TRBV20-1	-	CSARDLTGPGNTIYF	TGCAGTGCTAGAGATCTTACAGGCCCTGGAAACACCATATATTTT
TRBJ1-1	19	few	TRBV5-6	TRBD1	CASSPRATGAQGPHTEAFF	TGTGCCAGCAGCCCCCGGGCGACAGGGGCCCAGGGACCGCACACTGAAGCTTTCTTT
TRBJ2-7	15	many	TRBV4-1	TRBD1	CASTLGQGGSYEQYF	TGCGCCAGCACCTTGGGACAGGGGGGCTCCTACGAGCAGTACTTC
TRBJ2-5	14	once	TRBV27	-	CASSLYPTKETQYF	TGTGCCAGCAGTCTATACCCGACCAAGGAGACCCAGTACTTC
TRBJ2-1	16	-	TRBV20-1	-	CSAPPIKVYSYNEQFF	TGCAGTGCTCCACCAATTAAGGTATATTCCTACAATGAGCAGTTCTTC
TRBJ1-2	15	few	TRBV4-3	-	CASSQDGSASYGYTF	TGCGCCAGCAGCCAAGACGGTTCGGCCAGCTATGGCTACACCTTC
TRBJ1-1	13	-	TRBV29-1	-	CSVEDRLNTEAFF	TGCAGCGTTGAGGACAGACTTAACACTGAAGCTTTCTTT
TRBJ1-5	13	-	TRBV28	-	CVSSLNSNQPQHF	TGTGTCAGCAGTCTAAATAGCAATCAGCCCCAGCATTTT
TRBJ2-1	14	-	TRBV5-1	-	CASSFGGAINEQFF	TGCGCCAGCAGCTTTGGTGGGGCGATCAATGAGCAGTTCTTC
TRBJ2-2	16	few	TRBV6-1	-	CASSERDTGVTGELFF	TGTGCCAGCAGTGAAAGGGACACGGGTGTCACCGGGGAGCTGTTTTTT
TRBJ2-1	12	few	TRBV6-2/TRBV6-3	TRBD2	CASSQGLVKQFF	TGTGCCAGCAGTCAGGGACTAGTTAAGCAGTTCTTC
TRBJ2-7	13	-	TRBV5-1	TRBD1	CASSRTGSGEQYF	TGCGCCAGCAGCCGGACAGGTTCTGGTGAGCAGTACTTC
TRBJ2-1	15	many	TRBV11-2	-	CASSLVAGPYNEQFF	TGTGCCAGCAGCTTAGTCGCGGGGCCTTACAATGAGCAGTTCTTC
TRBJ2-2	15	few	TRBV6-4	TRBD2	CASSEAGGGTGELFF	TGTGCCAGCAGTGAGGCCGGGGGGGGCACCGGGGAGCTGTTTTTT
TRBJ2-3	14	few	TRBV20-1	TRBD2	CSALLAAYTDTQYF	TGCAGTGCTCTGCTAGCGGCATACACAGATACGCAGTATTTT
TRBJ2-7	12	-	TRBV29-1	-	CSVTGTSYEQYF	TGCAGCGTCACAGGCACCTCCTACGAGCAGTACTTC
TRBJ2-1	12	few	TRBV12-3/TRBV12-4	-	CASSPGPGPVFF	TGTGCCAGCAGTCCCGGACCGGGGCCGGTGTTCTTC
TRBJ2-3	13	few	TRBV24-1	-	CATSDSATDTQYF	TGTGCCACCAGTGATTCTGCCACAGATACGCAGTATTTT
TRBJ1-1	10	few	TRBV29-1	-	CSVEVTEAFF	TGCAGCGTTGAAGTCACTGAAGCTTTCTTT
TRBJ2-7	14	-	TRBV18	TRBD2	CASSLGRSSYEQYF	TGTGCCAGCTCACTCGGGAGGTCCTCCTACGAGCAGTACTTC
TRBJ1-4	12	few	TRBV29-1	TRBD1	CSVGQPNEKLFF	TGCAGCGTGGGACAGCCTAATGAAAAACTGTTTTTT
TRBJ1-5	17	few	TRBV27	-	CASRPLPYGRSNQPQHF	TGTGCCAGCAGGCCACTTCCTTATGGACGGAGCAATCAGCCCCAGCATTTT
TRBJ1-2	12	-	TRBV12-3/TRBV12-4	-	CASSLRALGYTF	TGTGCCAGCAGTTTGAGGGCGCTTGGCTACACCTTC
TRBJ2-6	13	few	TRBV7-3	-	CATSRSGANVLTF	TGTGCCACGAGTCGCTCTGGGGCCAACGTCCTGACTTTC
TRBJ2-7	13	few	TRBV6-2/TRBV6-3	-	CASSVQDRYEQYF	TGTGCCAGCAGCGTCCAGGACCGTTACGAGCAGTACTTC
TRBJ2-1	14	-	TRBV20-1	TRBD2	CSATLGLVGNEQFF	TGCAGTGCTACCCTTGGACTAGTGGGAAACGAGCAGTTCTTC
TRBJ2-7	15	-	TRBV28	-	CASSSPGRTTWEQYF	TGTGCCAGCAGTTCTCCGGGACGCACTACGTGGGAGCAGTACTTC
TRBJ2-1	15	-	TRBV7-9	-	CASAALGRTYNEQFF	TGTGCCAGCGCGGCTTTAGGAAGAACCTACAATGAGCAGTTCTTC
TRBJ2-1	14	few	TRBV29-1	-	CSVGRAGRYNEQFF	TGCAGCGTTGGAAGGGCGGGAAGGTACAATGAGCAGTTCTTC
TRBJ2-1	15	-	TRBV7-2	-	CASSLALVGHNEQFF	TGTGCCAGCAGCTTAGCCCTTGTCGGCCACAATGAGCAGTTCTTC
TRBJ1-2	17	-	TRBV4-2	TRBD1	CASSHDGLGQGDYGYTF	TGTGCCAGCAGCCACGACGGGCTGGGGCAGGGGGACTATGGCTACACCTTC
TRBJ2-7	14	-	TRBV11-2	-	CASSLTGQSYEQYF	TGTGCCAGCAGCCTAACAGGACAGTCCTACGAGCAGTACTTC
TRBJ1-3	16	-	TRBV4-1	TRBD1	CASSQTGQGTGNTIYF	TGCGCCAGCAGCCAGACGGGACAGGGGACAGGAAACACCATATATTTT